This TCR beta chain was documented in a study of CD8 T cells in Susac syndrome. With 6 bases removed from V and 4 bases from J, the gap between germline ends came to 15 bases. Per the germline V gene, CDR1 is MNHEY and CDR2 is SVGEGT. This CDR3 has 15 residues. Sequencing of TCR beta, carried out with a high-throughput approach, was applied to CD8+ and CD4+ T cells from the blood. The multiple sclerosis controls were treatment-naive patients, and their relapsing-remitting disease was stable or active. Through negative isolation, CD4+ and CD8+ T cells were obtained, while TEMRA cells were enriched using FACS. An amount of RNA that ranged from 0.5 to 1 ug was reverse transcribed with random hexamers. Amplification of TCR beta CDR3 spanned 54 Vbeta and 13 Jbeta via immunoSEQ multiplex PCR. TCRdb reprocessed the immunoSEQ multiplex PCR reads with MiXCR, giving one entry per CDR3 protein. The sample lists about 300,000 distinct CDR3 sequences, 70% to 90% occurring once.

Sequencing used CD8+ T cells from PBMCs. The clonotype comes from a human donor with multiple sclerosis. This chain connects TRBV6-2 or TRBV6-3 to TRBJ2-2; D remains ambiguous. CDR3: CASSRTGKGTGELFF. CDR3 nucleotide sequence: TGTGCCAGCAGCCGGACCGGCAAAGGCACCGGGGAGCTGTTTTTT.